The table lists the clone carrying this T cell receptor (beta chain) with many counts. The antigen is not known. This entry belongs to a study of identical twins. Template switching (which added a universal primer site) was used, and cDNA carried unique molecular identifiers. TCRdb ran MiXCR on the 5' RACE reads and lists one entry per CDR3 protein. This sample has more than 650,000 distinct CDR3 sequences, with roughly 6.2% found just once. Germline assignment: CDR1 DFQATT and CDR2 SNEGSKA (reference sequence). The CDR3 totals 15 residues. Between the trimmed V and J ends, which lost 2 bases and 10 bases, there was a span of 21 bases. Study results and limitations: Twins shared out-of-frame alpha sequences with excess low generation probability. There is a chance that invariant MAIT and iNKT cells partially muddied zero-insertion analyses.

The receptor comes from a man aged 18 to 29 in good health. Specimen: naive T cells sorted from blood. This sequence joins TRBV20-1 and TRBJ2-1, with TRBD1 as a possible D gene (5 bases). This CDR3 reads CSARSTNQPGLEQFF. CDR3 coding DNA: TGCAGTGCTAGATCAACCAACCAACCAGGGTTGGAGCAGTTCTTC.